The 4 T cell receptor beta chains given below trace back to one sample, sequenced in a study of cytomegalovirus exposure and HLA in healthy donors (dated 2017 in TCRdb). The receptor library was made with the immunoSEQ multiplex PCR assay. The multiplex PCR relied on a mix of 60 forward primers for TCR Vbeta segments and 13 reverse primers for TCR Jbeta segments. The immuneACCESS repertoire file appears here via TCRdb, limited to in-frame rearrangements. These files lack a portion of the clones; in checked studies, under half of the deficit traces to unresolved V genes, and the cause of the others is not known. The sample records 90,000 to 95,000 clones, around 78% of which are singletons. The top ten constitute over 0.5% of the sample. Sequenced input: PBMCs. The origin of the receptors is a man aged 30-40 years in good health and CMV-seronegative.

The CDR3 bases are TGTGCCAGCAGCTTTACAGGGGGGAACACTGAAGCTTTCTTT. Its protein is CASSFTGGNTEAFF. The chain joins TRBV5-4 to TRBJ1-1; 8 nucleotides align to TRBD1. CDR1 is SGHNT and CDR2 is YYREEE in the germline V gene (reference sequence). The CDR3 totals 14 residues. The V segment lost 2 bases and the J segment 1 base; nucleotides outside the gene matches: 1.

The V call is TRBV29-1, the J call TRBJ1-2; 9 positions match TRBD1. This CDR3 is 15 amino acids long. CDR1 and CDR2 from the germline V gene are SQVTM and ANQGSEA. The J segment lost 5 bases and the V segment lost 7 bases, leaving 14 bases of the junction unmatched. In DNA form, the CDR3 reads TGCAGCGGTTACGGGACAGGGAAAAAGGATTATGGCTACACCTTC. Translated: CSGYGTGKKDYGYTF.

The rearrangement uses TRBV10-3 and TRBJ1-3; TRBD1 is a possible D gene (6 bases). V was pared by 5 bases and J by 0 bases, with 8 bases between. The CDR3 consists of 14 residues. Germline V gives CDR1 ENHRY, CDR2 SYGVKD. Written as DNA, the CDR3 is TGTGCCATCAGTCAACAGGGCTCTGGAAACACCATATATTTT. As protein: CAISQQGSGNTIYF.

The V call is TRBV7-9, the J call TRBJ2-7, with 8 bases matching TRBD1. Germline V lookup: CDR1 SEHNR, CDR2 FQNEAQ (reference sequence). The CDR3 is made up of 14 amino acids. With V trimmed by 5 bases and J by 3 bases, 6 bases remained unmatched. The CDR3 loop is CASSPGTGLYEQYF. DNA for the CDR3: TGTGCCAGCAGCCCCGGGACAGGACTCTACGAGCAGTACTTC.